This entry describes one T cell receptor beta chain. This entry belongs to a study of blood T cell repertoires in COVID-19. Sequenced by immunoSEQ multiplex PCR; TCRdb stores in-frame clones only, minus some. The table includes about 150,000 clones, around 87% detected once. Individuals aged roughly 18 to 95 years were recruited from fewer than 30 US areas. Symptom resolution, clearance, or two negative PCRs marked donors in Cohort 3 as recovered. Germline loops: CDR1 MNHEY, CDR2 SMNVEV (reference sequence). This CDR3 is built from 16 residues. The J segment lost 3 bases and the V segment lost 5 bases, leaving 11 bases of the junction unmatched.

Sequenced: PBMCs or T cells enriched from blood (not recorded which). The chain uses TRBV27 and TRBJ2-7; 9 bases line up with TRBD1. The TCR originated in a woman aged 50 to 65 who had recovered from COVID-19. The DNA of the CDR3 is TGTGCCAGCAGTCTGCTAACCGGGACAGGGCTCTACGAGCAGTACTTC. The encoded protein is CASSLLTGTGLYEQYF.